A selection of T cell receptor beta chains follows, all from one sample in a study of blood T cell repertoires in COVID-19. Profiled with immunoSEQ multiplex PCR; TCRdb holds only in-frame clones, not every one. The data show about 290,000 clones, around four fifths seen once. The source material was peripheral blood. These receptors all come from a woman in her forties or fifties with active or convalescent COVID-19. CDR3s include the opening cysteine and the closing phenylalanine or tryptophan. The D gene is left open where the match is weak. Size is omitted from some rows. Given values are once, few, many or a class for expanded clones.

v_gene	d_gene	j_gene	len	abundance	CDR3aa	CDR3nt
TRBV14	NA	TRBJ1-1	13	NA	CASSPRGNTEAFF	TGTGCCAGCAGCCCCAGGGGGAACACTGAAGCTTTCTTT
TRBV6-2/TRBV6-3	TRBD2	TRBJ2-7	18	NA	CASSYQTSGNRNAYEQYF	TGTGCCAGCAGTTACCAGACTAGCGGGAACCGGAACGCCTACGAGCAGTACTTC
TRBV29-1	TRBD1	TRBJ2-5	16	NA	CSVEVWGTGGGKTQYF	TGCAGCGTTGAAGTGTGGGGGACAGGTGGGGGAAAGACCCAGTACTTC
TRBV6-5	NA	TRBJ2-7	13	NA	CASSYGKGYEQYF	TGTGCCAGCAGTTACGGAAAGGGGTACGAGCAGTACTTC
TRBV24-1	NA	TRBJ1-1	15	NA	CATSALGPQGTEAFF	TGTGCCACCAGTGCCCTAGGTCCCCAGGGCACTGAAGCTTTCTTT
TRBV27	TRBD1	TRBJ1-5	11	NA	CASSDRGREHF	TGTGCCAGCAGCGACAGGGGCCGAGAGCATTTT
TRBV12-3/TRBV12-4	NA	TRBJ2-2	13	NA	CASSFGGDGELFF	TGTGCCAGCAGTTTCGGGGGTGACGGGGAGCTGTTTTTT
TRBV7-9	NA	TRBJ2-7	12	NA	CAIGQSHYEQYF	TGTGCCATTGGGCAATCCCATTACGAGCAGTACTTC
TRBV7-8	TRBD1	TRBJ1-5	13	NA	CASSPDRNQPQHF	TGTGCCAGCAGCCCGGACAGGAATCAGCCCCAGCATTTT
TRBV6-1	NA	TRBJ2-1	14	NA	CASSENIPFNEQFF	TGTGCCAGCAGTGAAAACATCCCGTTCAATGAGCAGTTCTTC
TRBV7-9	NA	TRBJ1-5	13	NA	CASSLTRSQPQHF	TGTGCCAGCAGCTTGACAAGGTCCCAGCCCCAGCATTTT
TRBV29-1	TRBD2	TRBJ2-7	13	NA	CSVVLAGAYEQYF	TGCAGCGTTGTTCTAGCGGGAGCCTACGAGCAGTACTTC
TRBV29-1	TRBD2	TRBJ2-1	15	NA	CSVGVAGAHYNEQFF	TGCAGCGTTGGGGTAGCGGGAGCGCACTACAATGAGCAGTTCTTC
TRBV21-1	NA	TRBJ2-5	17	NA	CASSKLRASGSRETQYF	TGTGCCAGCAGCAAACTTAGGGCTAGCGGGAGCAGGGAGACCCAGTACTTC
TRBV5-4	TRBD2	TRBJ2-7	16	NA	CASSRGGGGRAYEQYF	TGTGCCAGCAGCCGAGGGGGCGGCGGGAGGGCCTACGAGCAGTACTTC
TRBV5-1	NA	TRBJ1-2	13	NA	CASSQGHNYGYTF	TGCGCCAGCAGCCAAGGACATAACTATGGCTACACCTTC
TRBV7-3	NA	TRBJ1-1	14	NA	CASSPAGKNTEAFF	TGTGCCAGCAGTCCCGCAGGGAAAAACACTGAAGCTTTCTTT
TRBV7-9	TRBD2	TRBJ2-1	17	NA	CASRQERGLAAHNEQFF	TGTGCCAGCAGGCAAGAACGGGGACTAGCGGCCCACAATGAGCAGTTCTTC
TRBV5-8	NA	TRBJ1-1	15	once	CASSLGQAENTEAFF	TGTGCCAGCAGCTTGGGACAGGCTGAGAACACTGAAGCTTTCTTT
TRBV21-1	NA	TRBJ1-2	19	NA	CASTKGAGDRGLDGYGYTF	TGTGCCAGCACCAAAGGGGCGGGAGACAGGGGGCTCGATGGCTATGGCTACACCTTC
TRBV6-5	TRBD1	TRBJ1-3	15	NA	CASSFGTGSGNTIYF	TGTGCCAGCAGTTTCGGGACAGGCTCTGGAAACACCATATATTTT
TRBV21-1	NA	TRBJ1-3	22	once	CASSTLGDRGLRVRGTGNTIYF	TGTGCCAGCAGCACCCTGGGGGACAGGGGGCTTCGGGTACGGGGGACTGGAAACACCATATATTTT
TRBV3-1/TRBV3-2	TRBD1	TRBJ2-7	15	NA	CASSLGTGSSYEQYF	TGTGCCAGCAGCCTCGGGACAGGCAGCTCCTACGAGCAGTACTTC
TRBV5-1	TRBD1	TRBJ1-5	15	once	CASSPGTGNNQPQHF	TGCGCCAGCAGCCCAGGGACAGGGAACAATCAGCCCCAGCATTTT
TRBV6-6	NA	TRBJ1-1	15	NA	CASSYSPGQYTEAFF	TGTGCCAGCAGTTACTCCCCCGGACAGTACACTGAAGCTTTCTTT
TRBV5-4	TRBD1	TRBJ1-2	16	NA	CASSPATGGFDYGYTF	TGTGCCAGCAGCCCAGCGACAGGGGGCTTTGACTATGGCTACACCTTC
TRBV6-5	NA	TRBJ1-1	13	NA	CASTTGRNTEAFF	TGTGCCAGCACGACAGGCAGGAACACTGAAGCTTTCTTT
TRBV19	NA	TRBJ2-6	16	NA	CASSNGPGSGANVLTF	TGTGCCAGTAGTAATGGCCCGGGCTCTGGGGCCAACGTCCTGACTTTC
TRBV15	TRBD2	TRBJ2-5	16	NA	CATSRGLAGAGETQYF	TGTGCCACCAGCAGGGGACTAGCGGGAGCTGGTGAGACCCAGTACTTC
TRBV5-1	TRBD2	TRBJ2-1	16	few	CASSTSGPRESNEQFF	TGCGCCAGCAGCACTAGCGGGCCAAGGGAGAGCAATGAGCAGTTCTTC
TRBV10-3	NA	TRBJ1-2	13	NA	CAISGPAGYGYTF	TGTGCCATCAGTGGTCCCGCAGGGTATGGCTACACCTTC
TRBV29-1	NA	TRBJ1-3	13	NA	CSVDRRGSDTIYF	TGCAGCGTTGATAGACGAGGATCGGACACCATATATTTT
TRBV12-3/TRBV12-4	TRBD1	TRBJ2-7	13	NA	CASGQGASYEQYF	TGTGCCAGTGGACAGGGGGCTTCCTACGAGCAGTACTTC
TRBV2	NA	TRBJ2-3	15	NA	CASRPGVESGGTQYF	TGTGCCAGCAGGCCGGGAGTCGAGAGTGGGGGGACGCAGTATTTT
TRBV7-8	NA	TRBJ1-3	16	NA	CASSLDGEGSGNTIYF	TGTGCCAGCAGCTTAGACGGGGAGGGGTCTGGAAACACCATATATTTT
TRBV5-4	NA	TRBJ2-1	12	NA	CASSLALNEQFF	TGTGCCAGCAGCTTGGCCCTCAATGAGCAGTTCTTC
TRBV7-2	TRBD1	TRBJ2-1	14	NA	CASSLNRGNYEQFF	TGTGCCAGCAGCTTAAACAGGGGGAACTATGAGCAGTTCTTC
TRBV15	NA	TRBJ2-1	12	few	CATSRTTGEQFF	TGTGCCACCAGCAGGACTACGGGTGAGCAGTTCTTC
TRBV2	TRBD1	TRBJ1-2	14	NA	CASRVRQGAIGYTF	TGTGCCAGCAGGGTTCGACAGGGGGCGATCGGCTACACCTTC
TRBV3-1/TRBV3-2	NA	TRBJ1-6	12	NA	CASSQDRAPLHF	TGTGCCAGCAGCCAAGATCGTGCACCCCTCCACTTT
TRBV2	TRBD2	TRBJ2-1	15	NA	CASSEQLAGTNEQFF	TGTGCCAGCAGTGAACAACTAGCGGGGACAAATGAGCAGTTCTTC
TRBV6-1	NA	TRBJ1-1	14	NA	CASSDRLGNTEAFF	TGTGCCAGCAGTGACAGGTTGGGGAACACTGAAGCTTTCTTT
TRBV7-9	TRBD2	TRBJ2-2	17	NA	CASSPPGLAANTGELFF	TGTGCCAGCAGCCCCCCGGGACTAGCGGCGAACACCGGGGAGCTGTTTTTT
TRBV6-5	TRBD2	TRBJ2-1	14	NA	CASLGLAGVNEQFF	TGTGCCAGCTTAGGACTAGCGGGAGTCAATGAGCAGTTCTTC
TRBV27	NA	TRBJ1-1	15	NA	CASSLGVKGNTEAFF	TGTGCCAGCAGTTTAGGAGTCAAAGGAAACACTGAAGCTTTCTTT
TRBV27	TRBD1	TRBJ1-4	15	NA	CASSLTGDRGEKLFF	TGTGCCAGCAGTTTGACAGGGGACAGGGGTGAAAAACTGTTTTTT
TRBV19	NA	TRBJ1-3	14	NA	CACRRGGSGNTIYF	TGTGCCTGTCGCCGAGGGGGCTCTGGAAACACCATATATTTT
TRBV12-3/TRBV12-4	NA	TRBJ1-1	12	once	CASSLVGLEAFF	TGTGCCAGCAGTTTAGTGGGGCTTGAAGCTTTCTTT
TRBV4-1	TRBD1	TRBJ2-7	16	NA	CASSQALGQANYEQYF	TGCGCCAGCAGCCAAGCCCTGGGACAGGCCAATTACGAGCAGTACTTC
TRBV3-1/TRBV3-2	TRBD2	TRBJ2-3	17	NA	CASSFRGLAGGSDTQYF	TGTGCCAGCAGCTTTCGGGGACTAGCGGGAGGATCAGATACGCAGTATTTT
TRBV7-3	TRBD2	TRBJ2-1	18	NA	CASSLTGLAGGPVNEQFF	TGTGCCAGCAGCTTAACAGGACTAGCGGGAGGGCCGGTCAATGAGCAGTTCTTC